This T cell receptor beta chain was sequenced in a study of CD8+ T cells in alopecia areata. Whole-study findings and limits: Researchers report lesional scalp, most notably alopecia totalis/universalis, outstripped normal scalp in clonality.

Following RNA extraction, reverse transcription yielded cDNA that acted as the sequencing template. Assay: immunoSEQ multiplex PCR; the TCRdb copy retains only in-frame clones and omits some. The sample lists some 210,000 clones, 50% to 60% seen once, with roughly 0.47% in the top ten. On this clone: Its antigen remains unknown.

CDR3 length: 16 amino acids. V trimming: 3 bases; J trimming: 4 bases; junction bases outside the gene matches: 7. CDR1 GTSNPN and CDR2 SVGIG come from the germline V gene (reference sequence). Sequenced here: CD4+ T cells sorted from blood, sampled at week 0. This clonotype originated in a human donor with alopecia areata. V is TRBV30 and J is TRBJ2-1, with 12 positions matching TRBD2. The CDR3, as DNA: TGTGCCTGGAGGGACGGACTAGCGGGGCCTTACAATGAGCAGTTCTTC. Translation gives CAWRDGLAGPYNEQFF.